This is a list of T cell receptor beta chains from one sample in a study of beta chain features in type 1 diabetes. TCRdb's copy holds only in-frame clones and misses some; the assay was immunoSEQ multiplex PCR. The sample contains 900,000 or so clones, about 17% of which appear only once. Sequencing used naive CD4+ T cells from blood. All receptors come from a woman aged 18-30 years in good health. Both conserved end residues are part of each CDR3. The order of the fields is clone size, J gene, D gene, V gene, CDR3 protein, CDR3 DNA. A D gene is named only where the DNA matches it firmly. Where a row states a size, it is once, few, many or the class of an expanded clone; other rows omit it.

clone size: -; J gene: TRBJ2-2; D gene: -; V gene: TRBV9; CDR3 protein: CASSVEPWLSGELFF; CDR3 DNA: TGTGCCAGCAGCGTAGAGCCATGGCTGTCCGGGGAGCTGTTTTTT
clone size: -; J gene: TRBJ2-7; D gene: TRBD1; V gene: TRBV7-2; CDR3 protein: CASSLVRGKYEQYF; CDR3 DNA: TGTGCCAGCAGCTTAGTCAGGGGGAAGTACGAGCAGTACTTC
clone size: few; J gene: TRBJ2-3; D gene: TRBD2; V gene: TRBV10-3; CDR3 protein: CAISFSSGSTDTQYF; CDR3 DNA: TGTGCCATCAGTTTTTCTAGCGGGAGCACAGATACGCAGTATTTT
clone size: -; J gene: TRBJ2-7; D gene: TRBD2; V gene: TRBV27; CDR3 protein: CASRPGTSGRGRGQYF; CDR3 DNA: TGTGCCAGCCGCCCCGGGACTAGCGGGAGGGGAAGGGGGCAGTACTTC
clone size: -; J gene: TRBJ2-2; D gene: -; V gene: TRBV5-6; CDR3 protein: CASTKVGAGELFF; CDR3 DNA: TGTGCCAGCACCAAGGTGGGCGCCGGGGAGCTGTTTTTT
clone size: -; J gene: TRBJ2-2; D gene: -; V gene: TRBV2; CDR3 protein: CASSGEINGELFF; CDR3 DNA: TGTGCCAGCAGTGGAGAGATTAACGGGGAGCTGTTTTTT
clone size: few; J gene: TRBJ2-5; D gene: TRBD2; V gene: TRBV11-2; CDR3 protein: CASSSLAGVVETQYF; CDR3 DNA: TGTGCCAGCAGCTCACTAGCGGGAGTGGTTGAGACCCAGTACTTC
clone size: few; J gene: TRBJ2-3; D gene: -; V gene: TRBV27; CDR3 protein: CASRNRDGADTQYF; CDR3 DNA: TGTGCCAGCAGAAACCGGGACGGTGCAGATACGCAGTATTTT
clone size: -; J gene: TRBJ2-7; D gene: TRBD1; V gene: TRBV18; CDR3 protein: CASSPTYPGTGWLGYEQYF; CDR3 DNA: TGTGCCAGCTCACCGACATACCCCGGGACAGGGTGGTTAGGGTACGAGCAGTACTTC
clone size: few; J gene: TRBJ2-1; D gene: TRBD2; V gene: TRBV11-1; CDR3 protein: CASSLARGYGYNEQFF; CDR3 DNA: TGTGCCAGCAGCTTAGCGCGGGGGTACGGCTACAATGAGCAGTTCTTC
clone size: few; J gene: TRBJ2-7; D gene: TRBD2; V gene: TRBV7-2; CDR3 protein: CASTTTSKSSYEQYF; CDR3 DNA: TGTGCCAGCACCACGACTAGCAAGAGCTCCTACGAGCAGTACTTC
clone size: few; J gene: TRBJ2-7; D gene: -; V gene: TRBV20-1; CDR3 protein: CSALESEQYF; CDR3 DNA: TGCAGTGCACTTGAAAGCGAGCAGTACTTC
clone size: few; J gene: TRBJ2-7; D gene: -; V gene: TRBV11-3; CDR3 protein: CASSYQLAGRNYEQYF; CDR3 DNA: TGTGCCAGCAGCTATCAGTTGGCGGGACGTAATTACGAGCAGTACTTC
clone size: few; J gene: TRBJ2-7; D gene: TRBD2; V gene: TRBV5-4; CDR3 protein: CASSLGPGTSGNYEQYF; CDR3 DNA: TGTGCCAGCAGCTTGGGCCCAGGGACTAGCGGGAACTACGAGCAGTACTTC
clone size: once; J gene: TRBJ2-7; D gene: TRBD1; V gene: TRBV5-6; CDR3 protein: CASSLPGQYHEQYF; CDR3 DNA: TGTGCCAGCAGCTTACCGGGACAGTACCACGAGCAGTACTTC
clone size: few; J gene: TRBJ1-4; D gene: -; V gene: TRBV7-3; CDR3 protein: CASSFSGQGPSLFF; CDR3 DNA: -
clone size: -; J gene: TRBJ2-1; D gene: -; V gene: TRBV2; CDR3 protein: CASSGGPRYNEQFF; CDR3 DNA: TGTGCCAGCAGTGGGGGACCCCGCTACAATGAGCAGTTCTTC
clone size: few; J gene: TRBJ1-2; D gene: -; V gene: TRBV2; CDR3 protein: CASRPGRYGYTF; CDR3 DNA: TGTGCCAGCAGGCCGGGACGCTATGGCTACACCTTC
clone size: -; J gene: TRBJ1-5; D gene: -; V gene: TRBV19; CDR3 protein: CASSIQGRQPQHF; CDR3 DNA: TGTGCCAGTAGTATTCAGGGACGCCAGCCCCAGCATTTT
clone size: -; J gene: TRBJ2-1; D gene: TRBD2; V gene: TRBV10-3; CDR3 protein: CAISGLAGGPPRKQSYNEQFF; CDR3 DNA: TGTGCCATCAGCGGACTAGCTGGAGGGCCTCCTCGAAAACAATCCTACAATGAGCAGTTCTTC
clone size: few; J gene: TRBJ2-1; D gene: TRBD2; V gene: TRBV2; CDR3 protein: CASTSMGLAANNEQFF; CDR3 DNA: TGTGCCAGCACCTCTATGGGACTAGCAGCAAACAATGAGCAGTTCTTC
clone size: few; J gene: TRBJ2-3; D gene: -; V gene: TRBV27; CDR3 protein: CASSPRGSTITDTQYF; CDR3 DNA: TGTGCCAGCAGCCCCCGGGGTAGCACCATAACAGATACGCAGTATTTT
clone size: -; J gene: TRBJ2-7; D gene: -; V gene: TRBV9; CDR3 protein: CASSVGPAYEQYF; CDR3 DNA: TGTGCCAGCAGCGTAGGACCCGCGTACGAGCAGTACTTC
clone size: -; J gene: TRBJ2-7; D gene: -; V gene: TRBV28; CDR3 protein: CATQEKGYEQYF; CDR3 DNA: TGTGCCACTCAGGAGAAAGGCTACGAGCAGTACTTC
clone size: -; J gene: TRBJ2-7; D gene: -; V gene: TRBV10-1; CDR3 protein: CASSESGRSEQYF; CDR3 DNA: TGCGCCAGCAGTGAGTCTGGCCGTTCGGAGCAGTACTTC
clone size: few; J gene: TRBJ2-3; D gene: -; V gene: TRBV28; CDR3 protein: CASSLGQGADTQYF; CDR3 DNA: TGTGCCAGCAGTTTAGGGCAGGGTGCAGATACGCAGTATTTT
clone size: few; J gene: TRBJ2-7; D gene: -; V gene: TRBV4-2; CDR3 protein: CASSQDQGAAEQYF; CDR3 DNA: TGTGCCAGCAGCCAAGATCAAGGGGCAGCCGAGCAGTACTTC
clone size: -; J gene: TRBJ2-1; D gene: TRBD1; V gene: TRBV28; CDR3 protein: CASKDRVNYNEQFF; CDR3 DNA: TGTGCCAGCAAGGACAGGGTGAACTACAATGAGCAGTTCTTC
clone size: few; J gene: TRBJ1-2; D gene: -; V gene: TRBV7-8; CDR3 protein: CASSLARLALYTF; CDR3 DNA: TGTGCCAGCAGCTTAGCGCGGCTCGCCCTCTACACCTTC
clone size: -; J gene: TRBJ2-3; D gene: TRBD2; V gene: TRBV28; CDR3 protein: CASSSSGRGTDTQYF; CDR3 DNA: TGTGCCAGCAGTTCAAGCGGGAGGGGCACAGATACGCAGTATTTT
clone size: few; J gene: TRBJ2-7; D gene: -; V gene: TRBV2; CDR3 protein: CASTGWASYEQYF; CDR3 DNA: TGTGCCAGCACGGGGTGGGCTTCCTACGAGCAGTACTTC
clone size: -; J gene: TRBJ1-1; D gene: -; V gene: TRBV28; CDR3 protein: CASSLPGTLNTEAFF; CDR3 DNA: TGTGCCAGCAGTTTACCCGGGACACTGAACACTGAAGCTTTCTTT
clone size: few; J gene: TRBJ2-7; D gene: -; V gene: TRBV27; CDR3 protein: CASSLKGPGYEQYF; CDR3 DNA: TGTGCCAGCAGTTTAAAAGGGCCGGGCTACGAGCAGTACTTC
clone size: few; J gene: TRBJ2-5; D gene: -; V gene: TRBV7-9; CDR3 protein: CASSLWETQYF; CDR3 DNA: TGTGCCAGCAGCTTGTGGGAGACCCAGTACTTC
clone size: few; J gene: TRBJ1-1; D gene: -; V gene: TRBV18; CDR3 protein: CASSLTQPEMNTEAFF; CDR3 DNA: TGTGCCAGCTCCCTCACCCAACCCGAGATGAACACTGAAGCTTTCTTT
clone size: -; J gene: TRBJ2-7; D gene: -; V gene: TRBV7-9; CDR3 protein: CASIGGGPIYEQYF; CDR3 DNA: TGTGCCAGCATAGGAGGGGGGCCGATCTACGAGCAGTACTTC
clone size: -; J gene: TRBJ2-3; D gene: -; V gene: TRBV7-2; CDR3 protein: CASSLRGSTDTQYF; CDR3 DNA: TGTGCCAGCAGCTTACGCGGGAGCACAGATACGCAGTATTTT
clone size: -; J gene: TRBJ2-7; D gene: TRBD2; V gene: TRBV9; CDR3 protein: CASSEHGTSGTYEQYF; CDR3 DNA: TGTGCCAGCAGCGAACATGGGACTAGCGGGACCTACGAGCAGTACTTC
clone size: -; J gene: TRBJ2-3; D gene: TRBD2; V gene: TRBV4-2; CDR3 protein: CASSQVTSGSTDTQYF; CDR3 DNA: TGTGCCAGCAGCCAAGTGACTAGCGGGAGCACAGATACGCAGTATTTT
clone size: few; J gene: TRBJ1-1; D gene: -; V gene: TRBV2; CDR3 protein: CASSEAIRKLF; CDR3 DNA: TGTGCCAGCAGTGAAGCGATAAGAAAATTGTTT
clone size: few; J gene: TRBJ2-1; D gene: -; V gene: TRBV7-9; CDR3 protein: CASSFLTPSFEQFF; CDR3 DNA: TGTGCCAGCAGCTTCCTGACACCAAGTTTTGAGCAGTTCTTC
clone size: few; J gene: TRBJ1-4; D gene: -; V gene: TRBV28; CDR3 protein: CASSSVEKLFF; CDR3 DNA: TGTGCCAGCAGTTCCGTTGAAAAACTGTTTTTT